These T cell receptor beta chains were read from a single sample in a study of cytomegalovirus exposure and HLA in healthy donors. Method: immunoSEQ multiplex PCR; TCRdb's copy keeps in-frame clones and lacks some. Of roughly 250,000 clones in the sample, nearly 90% are singletons; the top ten hold less than 0.4%. The sequenced sample consisted of PBMCs. These receptors all come from a woman younger than 35 in good health and CMV-seronegative. The CDR3 runs from the conserved cysteine through the conserved F or W. The order of the fields is D gene, V gene, clone size, J gene, CDR3 DNA, CDR3 protein. The D gene is left open where the match is weak. Size values are once, few and many counts, or a class for expanded clones, and some rows have none.

d_call: -; v_call: TRBV9; clone_size: -; j_call: TRBJ1-2; cdr3_nt: TGTGCCAGCAGCCCTAACAGTTATGGCTACACCTTC; cdr3_aa: CASSPNSYGYTF
d_call: -; v_call: TRBV28; clone_size: -; j_call: TRBJ1-1; cdr3_nt: TGTGCCAGCAGTTTGTTGAGGGAGTCCGGCACTGAAGCTTTCTTT; cdr3_aa: CASSLLRESGTEAFF
d_call: -; v_call: TRBV18; clone_size: -; j_call: TRBJ1-2; cdr3_nt: TGTGCCAGCTCACCACCGGGAAGCGGAAACTATGGCTACACCTTC; cdr3_aa: CASSPPGSGNYGYTF
d_call: -; v_call: TRBV6-6; clone_size: -; j_call: TRBJ1-1; cdr3_nt: TGTGCCAGCAGTTACGGGGGGGCAAGGAACACTGAAGCTTTCTTT; cdr3_aa: CASSYGGARNTEAFF
d_call: TRBD1; v_call: TRBV5-4; clone_size: -; j_call: TRBJ1-6; cdr3_nt: TGTGCCAGCAGCTTGACAGGGGGCGCAGATTCACCCCTCCACTTT; cdr3_aa: CASSLTGGADSPLHF
d_call: TRBD1; v_call: TRBV6-5; clone_size: -; j_call: TRBJ2-3; cdr3_nt: TGTGCCAGCAGCAGGGGGCTAAGATTCACAGATACGCAGTATTTT; cdr3_aa: CASSRGLRFTDTQYF
d_call: TRBD1; v_call: TRBV29-1; clone_size: -; j_call: TRBJ1-2; cdr3_nt: TGCAGCGTTGAAAATACCGGGACAGAATACTATGGCTACACCTTC; cdr3_aa: CSVENTGTEYYGYTF
d_call: -; v_call: TRBV28; clone_size: -; j_call: TRBJ1-2; cdr3_nt: TGTGCCAGCAGTTTGGTCCAGGGGCGGGTCGGGGACTATGGCTACACCTTC; cdr3_aa: CASSLVQGRVGDYGYTF
d_call: -; v_call: TRBV6-6; clone_size: -; j_call: TRBJ1-2; cdr3_nt: TGTGCCAGCAGTTACACAGGGAGCTATGGCTACACCTTC; cdr3_aa: CASSYTGSYGYTF
d_call: TRBD1; v_call: TRBV6-5; clone_size: -; j_call: TRBJ2-7; cdr3_nt: TGTGCCAGCAGTTATGTGGGGACAGGTCCCTACGAGCAGTACTTC; cdr3_aa: CASSYVGTGPYEQYF
d_call: -; v_call: TRBV5-1; clone_size: -; j_call: TRBJ2-3; cdr3_nt: TGCGCCAGCAGCTTGACCAAGAGCGACGGCACAGATACGCAGTATTTT; cdr3_aa: CASSLTKSDGTDTQYF
d_call: TRBD1; v_call: TRBV14; clone_size: -; j_call: TRBJ2-1; cdr3_nt: TGTGCCAGCAGCCAAGGTGGGGACAGGTACAAGCAGTTCTTC; cdr3_aa: CASSQGGDRYKQFF
d_call: -; v_call: TRBV5-6; clone_size: once; j_call: TRBJ2-7; cdr3_nt: TGTGCCAGCAGCTTGTACAGGTCCTCCTACGAGCAGTACTTC; cdr3_aa: CASSLYRSSYEQYF
d_call: -; v_call: TRBV4-2; clone_size: -; j_call: TRBJ1-5; cdr3_nt: TGTGCCAGCAGCCTCCACAATCAGCCCCAGCATTTT; cdr3_aa: CASSLHNQPQHF
d_call: -; v_call: TRBV27; clone_size: -; j_call: TRBJ2-2; cdr3_nt: TGTGCCAGCAGTTTAATAGAGGGAACCGGGGAGCTGTTTTTT; cdr3_aa: CASSLIEGTGELFF
d_call: TRBD2; v_call: TRBV5-1; clone_size: once; j_call: TRBJ2-7; cdr3_nt: TGCGCCAGCAGCGACGGGACTAGCGTTCCCTACGAGCAGTACTTC; cdr3_aa: CASSDGTSVPYEQYF
d_call: TRBD1; v_call: TRBV10-2; clone_size: -; j_call: TRBJ2-5; cdr3_nt: TGCGCCAGCAGAACCGGGACAGGGACAGGTCAAGAGACCCAGTACTTC; cdr3_aa: CASRTGTGTGQETQYF